What follows are 7 T cell receptor beta chains derived from one specimen sequenced in a study of graft-versus-host responses after intestinal transplantation. Their antigen targets remain unknown. Assay: immunoSEQ multiplex PCR; the TCRdb copy retains only in-frame clones and omits some. The table lists about 90,000 clones, over 80% of them singletons, with around 1.1% in the top ten. The input for sequencing was unstimulated CD8+ T cells sorted from spleen or lymph node cells, taken before transplant. Every receptor here comes from a human donor who was the organ donor for an intestinal transplant.

The J gene is TRBJ2-1, the V gene TRBV7-3; 11 positions agree with TRBD2. Per the germline V gene, CDR1 is SGHTA and CDR2 is FQGTGA. The CDR3 sequence is 15 residues long. With V trimmed by 5 bases and J by 5 bases, 5 bases remained unmatched. The CDR3 DNA is TGTGCCAGCAGCCCAGGTAGCGGGGGGGACAATGAGCAGTTCTTC. This gives the protein CASSPGSGGDNEQFF.

The genes are TRBV27 and TRBJ2-2, with a tentative D call TRBD1 (6 bases). The CDR3 loop spans 16 amino acids. Germline CDR1 and CDR2: MNHEY and SMNVEV (reference sequence). Trimming stripped 7 bases from V and 6 bases from J, with 21 bases between. CDR3 sequence: CASTFIRGRGPGELFF. Here the CDR3 DNA reads TGTGCCAGCACCTTCATCAGGGGAAGAGGTCCCGGGGAGCTGTTTTTT.

This chain joins TRBV27 and TRBJ2-7, with D possibly matching TRBD2 (5 bases). The V gene lost 2 bases and the J gene lost 3 bases, with 17 bases spanning the gap. Germline V gives CDR1 MNHEY, CDR2 SMNVEV (reference sequence). The CDR3 runs 16 residues. CDR3: CASSLGPGVNVYEQYF. In DNA form, the CDR3 reads TGTGCCAGCAGTTTAGGGCCCGGGGTTAATGTCTACGAGCAGTACTTC.

This sequence joins TRBV9 and TRBJ2-3, with TRBD2 identical over 8 bases. J gave up 10 bases and V 3 bases, and 1 base lay outside the gene matches. The CDR3 contains 11 residues. Germline values: CDR1 SGDLS, CDR2 YYNGEE. CDR3 region: CASSDSGAQYF. For the CDR3, the DNA is TGTGCCAGCAGCGATAGCGGGGCGCAGTATTTT.

This clone was seen just once. This chain connects TRBV27 to TRBJ1-5; D not resolved. This CDR3 spans 13 amino acids. CDR1 is MNHEY, CDR2 SMNVEV, per germline (reference sequence). V was shortened by 2 bases and J by 7 bases, with 9 bases between the two germline ends. CDR3 sequence: CASSLTVNQPQHF. The CDR3 DNA sequence: TGTGCCAGCAGTTTAACAGTGAACCAGCCCCAGCATTTT.

V gene TRBV5-4 combines with J gene TRBJ2-7, with TRBD2 identical over 8 bases. With 4 bases clipped from V and 7 bases from J, the junction kept 16 bases outside the gene matches. Germline V gene data show CDR1 as SGHNT and CDR2 as YYREEE (reference sequence). The CDR3 has 16 residues. Written as DNA, the CDR3 is TGTGCCAGCAGCCTCACCAATACTTGGACGGGAGGGGAGCAGTACTTC. Translating gives CASSLTNTWTGGEQYF.

There are a few counts of this clone. V gene TRBV6-1 combines with J gene TRBJ1-5, with D unclear. CDR1 and CDR2 (germline): MNHNS, SASEGT. With 5 bases removed from V and 4 bases from J, the gap between germline ends came to 3 bases. The CDR3 spans 11 residues. Written as DNA, the CDR3 is TGTGCCAGCAGTTCAAATCAGCCCCAGCATTTT. Residues: CASSSNQPQHF.